The 8 T cell receptor beta chains in this list originate from one sample, sequenced in a study of blood T cell repertoires in COVID-19 (dated by TCRdb to the early 2020s). The protocol used for the library was the immunoSEQ multiplex PCR assay. Not all clones reach the TCRdb copy of this immuneACCESS table, which keeps in-frame sequences only. Checked studies attribute under half of the gap to unresolved V genes and leave the rest unexplained. Recorded for this sample are some 130,000 clones; around 77% of them occurred a single time. The ten largest clonotypes hold roughly 10% of the sample. Sequencing was performed on peripheral blood. Receptors were obtained from a human donor in a cohort sampled during active COVID-19.

V and J are TRBV2 and TRBJ2-5; TRBD1 matches at 7 bases. CDR1 and CDR2 from the germline V gene are SNHLY and FYNNEI. J was trimmed by 1 base and V by 4 bases; bases with no gene match: 0. This CDR3 has 13 residues. The CDR3 DNA follows: TGTGCCAGCAGTGGACAGGGCCAAGAGACCCAGTACTTC. Encoded protein: CASSGQGQETQYF.

The CDR3 loop is CASSLYGGAGGTDTQYF. The CDR3, as DNA: TGCGCCAGCAGCTTATACGGGGGGGCCGGGGGCACAGATACGCAGTATTTT. The chain employs TRBV5-1 and TRBJ2-3, with 8 bases fitting TRBD2. The germline gives CDR1 SGHRS, CDR2 YFSETQ. J lost 1 base, V lost 2 bases, and 9 bases had no gene match. The CDR3 totals 17 residues.

The J gene is TRBJ2-7, the V gene TRBV5-1, with D tentatively TRBD1 (7 bases). Germline V gives CDR1 SGHRS, CDR2 YFSETQ. V gave up 2 bases and J gave up 2 bases, with 14 bases separating them. There are 15 residues in the CDR3. The CDR3 region has the DNA TGCGCCAGCAGCTTCCTGACAGGGAGGACCTACGAGCAGTACTTC. Translation gives CASSFLTGRTYEQYF.

The chain combines TRBV19 with TRBJ2-1, with TRBD1 matching over 9 bases. The length of the CDR3 is 17 residues. V was clipped by 7 bases and J by 6 bases; unmatched bases: 16. Looked up from germline, CDR1 is LNHDA and CDR2 is SQIVND (reference sequence). The CDR3 is CASTIGGWTGDPNEQFF. CDR3 nucleotide sequence: TGTGCCAGTACAATTGGGGGCTGGACAGGGGATCCCAATGAGCAGTTCTTC.

The chain joins TRBV2 to TRBJ1-1, with 7 positions matching TRBD1. J lost 4 bases, V lost 6 bases, and 2 bases had no gene match. Germline lookup yields CDR1 SNHLY and CDR2 FYNNEI. There are 12 residues in the CDR3. The CDR3 DNA sequence: TGTGCCAGCAGAGACAGGGTCACTGAAGCTTTCTTT. Translated, it gives CASRDRVTEAFF.

This rearrangement joins TRBV19 to TRBJ1-1; D gene unclear. CDR3 size: 13 residues. Trimming took off 4 bases at V and 1 base at J, with 7 bases between the two ends. Germline values: CDR1 LNHDA, CDR2 SQIVND (reference sequence). In DNA form, the CDR3 reads TGTGCCAGTAGTAATCGGGGGAACACTGAAGCTTTCTTT. Its translation: CASSNRGNTEAFF.

The V gene is TRBV11-2, the J gene TRBJ1-2; no definite D call. CDR1 is SGHAT and CDR2 is FQNNGV in the germline V gene. V was shortened by 0 bases and J by 4 bases, with 12 bases between the two germline ends. The CDR3 sequence is 15 residues long. The CDR3 coding sequence is TGTGCCAGCAGCTTAGATCGGGAGACCTTCTATGGCTACACCTTC. It specifies CASSLDRETFYGYTF.

The CDR3 region has the DNA TGTGCCAGCAGCAAAGTTTGGGGACAGGGGCCCTACTATGGCTACACCTTC. Its protein product is CASSKVWGQGPYYGYTF. The V gene is TRBV21-1, the J gene TRBJ1-2; the D segment call TRBD1 is taken from the table without a DNA check. TRBV21-1 is listed as a pseudogene. The CDR3 is made up of 17 amino acids.